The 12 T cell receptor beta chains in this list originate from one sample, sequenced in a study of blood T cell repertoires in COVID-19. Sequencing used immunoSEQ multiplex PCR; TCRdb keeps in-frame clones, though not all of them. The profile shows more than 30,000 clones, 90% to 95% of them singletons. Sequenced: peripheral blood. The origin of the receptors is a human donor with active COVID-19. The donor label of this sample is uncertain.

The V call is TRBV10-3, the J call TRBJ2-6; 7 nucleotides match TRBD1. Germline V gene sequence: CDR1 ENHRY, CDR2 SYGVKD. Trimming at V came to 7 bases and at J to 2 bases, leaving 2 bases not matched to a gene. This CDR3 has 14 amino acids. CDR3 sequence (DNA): TGTGCCATCACACAGGGGCCTGGGGCCAACGTCCTGACTTTC. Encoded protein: CAITQGPGANVLTF.

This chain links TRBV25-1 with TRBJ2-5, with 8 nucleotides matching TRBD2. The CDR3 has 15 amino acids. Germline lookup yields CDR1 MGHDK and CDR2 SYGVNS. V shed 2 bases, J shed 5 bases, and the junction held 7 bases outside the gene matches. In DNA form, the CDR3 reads TGTGCCAGCAGTGAAAGGTCGGGGGGGCAGGAGACCCAGTACTTC. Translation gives CASSERSGGQETQYF.

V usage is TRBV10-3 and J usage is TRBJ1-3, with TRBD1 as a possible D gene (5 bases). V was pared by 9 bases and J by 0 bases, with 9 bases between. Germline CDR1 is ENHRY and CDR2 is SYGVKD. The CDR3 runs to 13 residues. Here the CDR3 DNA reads TGTGCCATACAGGCTCGCTCTGGAAACACCATATATTTT. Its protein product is CAIQARSGNTIYF.

CDR3 sequence: CASSLSGRGDETQYF. CDR3 DNA sequence: TGTGCCAGCAGCTTATCTGGTCGGGGGGATGAGACCCAGTACTTC. The V call is TRBV13, the J call TRBJ2-5, with 7 positions matching TRBD2. This CDR3 contains 15 residues. V shed 2 bases, J shed 5 bases, and the junction held 8 bases outside the gene matches. Looked up from germline, CDR1 is PRHDT and CDR2 is FYEKMQ (reference sequence).

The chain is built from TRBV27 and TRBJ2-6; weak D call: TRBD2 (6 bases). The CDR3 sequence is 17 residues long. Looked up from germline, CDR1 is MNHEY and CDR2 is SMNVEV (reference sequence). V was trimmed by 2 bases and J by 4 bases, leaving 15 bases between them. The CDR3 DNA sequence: TGTGCCAGCAGTTTAGGAGGAGGGGCGCGCGGGGCCAACGTCCTGACTTTC. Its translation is CASSLGGGARGANVLTF.

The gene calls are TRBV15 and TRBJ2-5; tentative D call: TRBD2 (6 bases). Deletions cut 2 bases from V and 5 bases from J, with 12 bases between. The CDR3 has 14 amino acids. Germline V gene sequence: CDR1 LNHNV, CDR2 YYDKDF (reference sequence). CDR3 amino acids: CATSRPTSSETQYF. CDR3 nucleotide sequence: TGTGCCACCAGCAGACCTACTAGCAGTGAGACCCAGTACTTC.

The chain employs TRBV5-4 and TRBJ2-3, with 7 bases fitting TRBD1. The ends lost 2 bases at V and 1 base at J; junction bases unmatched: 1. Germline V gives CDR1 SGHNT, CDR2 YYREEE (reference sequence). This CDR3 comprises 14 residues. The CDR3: CASSFGQGTDTQYF. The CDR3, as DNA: TGTGCCAGCAGCTTCGGACAGGGCACAGATACGCAGTATTTT.

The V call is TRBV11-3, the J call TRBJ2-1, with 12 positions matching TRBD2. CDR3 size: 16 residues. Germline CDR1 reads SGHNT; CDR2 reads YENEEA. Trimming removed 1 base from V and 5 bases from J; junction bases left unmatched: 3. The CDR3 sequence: CASSLVLAGGHNEQFF. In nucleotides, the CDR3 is TGTGCCAGCAGCTTAGTCCTAGCGGGGGGGCACAATGAGCAGTTCTTC.

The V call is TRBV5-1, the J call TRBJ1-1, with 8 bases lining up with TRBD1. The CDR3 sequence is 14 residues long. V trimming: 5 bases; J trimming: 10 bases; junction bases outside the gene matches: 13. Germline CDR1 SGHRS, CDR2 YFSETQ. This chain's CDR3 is CASSIGNRGARAFF. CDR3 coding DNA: TGCGCCAGCAGTATTGGGAACAGGGGGGCTAGAGCTTTCTTT. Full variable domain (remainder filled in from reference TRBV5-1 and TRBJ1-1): KAGVTQTPRYLIKTRGQQVTLSCSPISGHRSVSWYQQTPGQGLQFLFEYFSETQRNKGNFPGRFSGRQFSNSRSEMNVSTLELGDSALYLCASSIGNRGARAFFGQGTRLTVV.

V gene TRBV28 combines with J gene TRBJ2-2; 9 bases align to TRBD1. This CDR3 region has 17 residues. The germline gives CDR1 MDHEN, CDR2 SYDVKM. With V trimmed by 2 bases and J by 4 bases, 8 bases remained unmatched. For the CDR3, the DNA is TGTGCCAGCAGTTTAAGGGTGGGGACAGGGATCACCGGGGAGCTGTTTTTT. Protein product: CASSLRVGTGITGELFF.

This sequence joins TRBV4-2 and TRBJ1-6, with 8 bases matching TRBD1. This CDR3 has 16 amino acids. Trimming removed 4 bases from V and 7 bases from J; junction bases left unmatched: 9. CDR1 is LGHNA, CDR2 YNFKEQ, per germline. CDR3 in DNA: TGTGCCAGCAGCCCGGGACAGGCAAATTTAAATTCACCCCTCCACTTT. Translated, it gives CASSPGQANLNSPLHF.

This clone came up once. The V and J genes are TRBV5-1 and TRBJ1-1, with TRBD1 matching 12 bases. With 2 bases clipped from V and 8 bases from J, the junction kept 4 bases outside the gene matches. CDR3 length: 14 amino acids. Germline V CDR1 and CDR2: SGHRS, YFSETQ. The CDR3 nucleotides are TGCGCCAGCAGCTTTGGGACAGGGGGCGAGGAAGCTTTCTTT. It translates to CASSFGTGGEEAFF. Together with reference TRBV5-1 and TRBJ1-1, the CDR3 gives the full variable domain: KAGVTQTPRYLIKTRGQQVTLSCSPISGHRSVSWYQQTPGQGLQFLFEYFSETQRNKGNFPGRFSGRQFSNSRSEMNVSTLELGDSALYLCASSFGTGGEEAFFGQGTRLTVV.